The next 29 T cell receptor beta chains were all read from a single sample in a study of identical twins. TCRdb processed the 5' RACE reads anew with MiXCR; each CDR3 protein has one entry. The sample holds some 570,000 distinct CDR3 sequences, 20% to 25% seen once. The same data also contributed to another study, on yellow fever vaccine responses in identical twins.

Input material: CD4+ T cells sorted from blood. These receptors all stem from a woman younger than 35 in good health.

This clonotype has a handful of counts. The V call is TRBV10-3, the J call TRBJ2-3, with a weak D call TRBD1 (6 bases). The V gene's germline CDR1 is ENHRY and CDR2 SYGVKD. The CDR3 has 15 residues. V lost 6 bases to trimming and J lost 3 bases, with 16 bases between them. The CDR3 reads CAIRQQGSRTDTQYF. In DNA, the CDR3 is TGTGCCATCAGGCAACAGGGTTCAAGAACAGATACGCAGTATTTT.

The gene calls are TRBV5-1 and TRBJ2-2; D is ambiguous. The CDR3 is 15 amino acids. Germline V gene data show CDR1 as SGHRS and CDR2 as YFSETQ. Between the trimmed V and J ends, which lost 4 bases and 3 bases, there was a span of 13 bases. This chain's CDR3 is CASSLGLSDTGELFF. For the CDR3, the DNA is TGCGCCAGCAGCCTCGGTTTGAGTGACACCGGGGAGCTGTTTTTT.

The chain recombines TRBV5-1 with TRBJ2-1; tentatively, D is TRBD2 (6 bases). This CDR3 is built from 13 residues. The V end lost 6 bases, the J end lost 5 bases, and 12 bases lay between the germline ends. CDR1 is SGHRS, CDR2 YFSETQ, per germline. The CDR3: CASTLAANNEQFF. The CDR3 nucleotides are TGCGCCAGCACGTTAGCGGCAAACAATGAGCAGTTCTTC.

This clonotype was observed a few times. The chain is built from TRBV20-1 and TRBJ2-1; TRBD1 or TRBD2 may be the D gene (5 bases each). CDR1 and CDR2 from the germline V gene are DFQATT and SNEGSKA (reference sequence). V was trimmed by 1 base and J by 4 bases, leaving 14 bases between them. The CDR3 sequence is 15 residues long. CDR3 sequence (DNA): TGCAGTGCTAGAGCGCAACTCGGGGCATACAATGAGCAGTTCTTC. The encoded protein is CSARAQLGAYNEQFF.

The chain couples TRBV7-8 to TRBJ2-1, with D perhaps matching TRBD1 (6 bases). V dropped 6 bases and J dropped 7 bases, with 28 bases sitting between them. The CDR3 sequence is 18 residues long. The germline V gene encodes CDR1 SGHVS and CDR2 FQNEAQ. The CDR3 loop reads CASSPQSPPARDTNEQFF. CDR3 bases: TGTGCCAGCAGTCCTCAATCGCCCCCGGCCCGGGACACAAATGAGCAGTTCTTC.

CDR3 amino acids: CSVVGGAVVTDTQYF. Written as DNA, the CDR3 is TGCAGCGTTGTTGGGGGCGCAGTGGTCACCGATACGCAGTATTTT. This chain connects TRBV29-1 to TRBJ2-3; weak D call: TRBD1 (6 bases). The CDR3 covers 15 residues. The ends were cut back, 4 bases at V and 6 bases at J, with 20 bases in the middle. CDR1 and CDR2 from the germline V gene are SQVTM and ANQGSEA.

This clonotype was seen more than once but under ten times. V gene TRBV20-1 combines with J gene TRBJ2-7; D uncertain. V shed 3 bases and J shed 9 bases, with 3 bases lying between them. Germline CDR1 and CDR2: DFQATT and SNEGSKA (reference sequence). The CDR3 is 8 residues long. The CDR3 nucleotides read TGCAGTGCTAGTGGGCAGTACGTC. This codes for CSASGQYV.

The gene calls are TRBV7-8 and TRBJ2-5, with 11 nucleotides matching TRBD2. The trim removed 2 bases at V and 5 bases at J, leaving 4 bases unmatched. CDR1 and CDR2 from the germline V gene are SGHVS and FQNEAQ. The CDR3 is 15 residues long. In DNA form, the CDR3 reads TGTGCCAGCAGCTTACATAGCGGGGGGGCGGAGACCCAGTACTTC. It specifies CASSLHSGGAETQYF. Based on the CDR3 plus reference TRBV7-8 and TRBJ2-5, the full variable domain is GAGVSQSPRYKVAKRGQDVALRCDPISGHVSLFWYQQALGQGPEFLTYFQNEAQLDKSGLPSDRFFAERPEGSVSTLKIQRTQQEDSAVYLCASSLHSGGAETQYFGPGTRLLVL.

This rearrangement joins TRBV3-1 to TRBJ2-7; 15 bases are a match to TRBD2. The germline V gene has CDR1 LGHDT and CDR2 YNNKEL (reference sequence). The J segment lost 1 base and the V segment lost 6 bases, leaving 4 bases of the junction unmatched. The CDR3 is 16 amino acids. The CDR3 reads CASRLGLAGGSYEQYF. The CDR3 nucleotides read TGTGCCAGCAGGCTGGGACTAGCGGGAGGATCCTACGAGCAGTACTTC.

This clonotype has just a few counts. The V call is TRBV11-2, the J call TRBJ2-1; D uncertain. The CDR3 contains 15 residues. Trimming removed 5 bases at V and 0 bases at J, with 11 bases between. Germline V gives CDR1 SGHAT, CDR2 FQNNGV. In nucleotides, the CDR3 is TGTGCCAGCAGCCCCGGGTCCCCCTCCTACAATGAGCAGTTCTTC. This encodes CASSPGSPSYNEQFF.

The V gene is TRBV5-5, the J gene TRBJ2-7; 11 nucleotides agree with TRBD2. The germline V gene has CDR1 SGHKS and CDR2 YYEKEE (reference sequence). This CDR3 spans 17 amino acids. V lost 0 bases to trimming and J lost 1 base; unmatched junction nucleotides: 6. The CDR3 DNA reads TGTGCCAGCAGCTTGGTACTAGCGGGAGCCATGTCCTACGAGCAGTACTTC. Translation: CASSLVLAGAMSYEQYF.

The V and J genes are TRBV19 and TRBJ2-2; 8 nucleotides align to TRBD1. V was clipped by 3 bases and J by 4 bases; unmatched bases: 13. The CDR3 runs to 18 residues. The germline CDR1 and CDR2 sequences are LNHDA and SQIVND (reference sequence). The DNA for the CDR3 is TGTGCCAGTAGTATCGACGTGCTGGGACAGGCTCCCACCGGGGAGCTGTTTTTT. It encodes CASSIDVLGQAPTGELFF.

This clonotype was seen more than once but under ten times. The chain combines TRBV15 with TRBJ1-3; D possibly corresponds to TRBD1 (5 bases). Germline lookup yields CDR1 LNHNV and CDR2 YYDKDF (reference sequence). This CDR3 is 15 amino acids long. V gave up 0 bases and J gave up 4 bases, with 10 bases separating them. CDR3 nucleotides: TGTGCCACCAGCAGAGATTTGGGGCCCGGAAACACCATATATTTT. Translation gives CATSRDLGPGNTIYF.

The CDR3 DNA reads TGCAGTGCTAGAGTGGGACTAAGTAATGAGCAGTTCTTC. Its translation is CSARVGLSNEQFF. The chain employs TRBV20-1 and TRBJ2-1; 7 bases align to TRBD2. V shed 1 base and J 7 bases; nucleotides not matched to a gene: 4. The CDR3 has 13 residues. Germline CDR1 is DFQATT and CDR2 is SNEGSKA (reference sequence).

The V and J genes are TRBV7-6 and TRBJ1-5, with TRBD1 as a possible D gene (6 bases). Germline V gene data show CDR1 as SGHVS and CDR2 as FNYEAQ. CDR3 size: 15 residues. V shed 0 bases and J shed 6 bases, with 12 bases lying between them. CDR3 in DNA: TGTGCCAGCAGCTTAGCACAGGGAGGGGGTCAGCCCCAGCATTTT. Translation gives CASSLAQGGGQPQHF.

This clonotype was counted ten times or more. CDR3 DNA: TGTGCCAGCAGTCCCCGGCTAGGCACCGGGGAGCTGTTTTTT. Protein sequence: CASSPRLGTGELFF. The chain links TRBV12-3 or TRBV12-4 to TRBJ2-2; D gene unclear. Trimming left V 5 bases short and J 4 bases short, with 11 bases between. The CDR3 loop spans 14 amino acids.

This clonotype was counted between two and nine times. This rearrangement joins TRBV20-1 to TRBJ2-3, with TRBD2 matching over 8 bases. Per germline, CDR1 DFQATT and CDR2 SNEGSKA (reference sequence). The CDR3 contains 13 residues. V was pared by 1 base and J by 8 bases, with 5 bases of the junction left unmatched. This CDR3 is CSARGSGRGTQYF. CDR3 DNA: TGCAGTGCTAGAGGGAGCGGGAGAGGTACGCAGTATTTT.

The rearrangement links TRBV5-5 to TRBJ2-1; 8 bases match TRBD2. There are 16 residues in the CDR3. V was clipped by 4 bases and J by 8 bases; unmatched bases: 14. Germline CDR1 SGHKS, CDR2 YYEKEE (reference sequence). The CDR3: CASSGVAGSRGDEQFF. The CDR3 region has the DNA TGTGCCAGCAGCGGCGTAGCGGGATCTCGGGGGGATGAGCAGTTCTTC.

This chain connects TRBV11-2 to TRBJ2-6; D remains unclear. The CDR3 is 17 amino acids. Germline values: CDR1 SGHAT, CDR2 FQNNGV. V was pared by 5 bases and J by 0 bases, with 14 bases between. CDR3 protein: CASSPTPVSSGANVLTF. As DNA, the CDR3 is TGTGCCAGCAGCCCAACACCCGTGAGCTCTGGGGCCAACGTCCTGACTTTC.

The V call is TRBV7-9, the J call TRBJ2-7; no clear D gene. The germline V gene has CDR1 SEHNR and CDR2 FQNEAQ (reference sequence). With 7 bases removed from V and 4 bases from J, the gap between germline ends came to 5 bases. The length of the CDR3 is 10 residues. The CDR3 reads CASMIYEQYV. The CDR3, as DNA: TGTGCCAGCATGATATACGAGCAGTACGTC.

The chain carries TRBV5-4 and TRBJ2-2; the match to TRBD2 covers 13 bases. The CDR3 runs to 15 residues. J was trimmed by 8 bases and V by 0 bases; bases with no gene match: 1. Germline lookup yields CDR1 SGHNT and CDR2 YYREEE (reference sequence). The CDR3 DNA is TGTGCCAGCAGCTTGGGACTAGCGGGAGGTGGGGAGCTGTTTTTT. Its protein product is CASSLGLAGGGELFF.

This clonotype was detected ten times or more. The rearrangement joins TRBV7-9 to TRBJ2-5; 8 nucleotides line up with TRBD1. Germline V gene data show CDR1 as SEHNR and CDR2 as FQNEAQ (reference sequence). The junction had 7 bases not matched to a gene; V was cut back by 5 bases and J by 5 bases. The CDR3 has 14 residues. The CDR3 nucleotides are TGTGCCAGCAGCGGACAGGGTGGGGGGGAGACCCAGTACTTC. Translation: CASSGQGGGETQYF.

This clonotype was picked up a small number of times. Written as DNA, the CDR3 is TGTGCCAGCTCACCACCCGGGACCACTCCTACCGGGGAGCTGTTTTTT. Protein sequence: CASSPPGTTPTGELFF. The J gene is TRBJ2-2, the V gene TRBV18; D tentatively reads TRBD1 or TRBD2 (5 bases each). The ends were cut back, 0 bases at V and 5 bases at J, with 13 bases in the middle. Per the germline V gene, CDR1 is KGHSH and CDR2 is LQKENI. CDR3 length: 16 amino acids.

The rearrangement links TRBV7-2 to TRBJ2-5; 10 bases line up with TRBD2. The CDR3 length is 15 residues. With 3 bases clipped from V and 5 bases from J, the junction kept 6 bases outside the gene matches. Looked up from germline, CDR1 is SGHTA and CDR2 is FQGNSA. The CDR3 coding sequence is TGTGCCAGCAGCTTTACTAGCGGGGTCGGGGAGACCCAGTACTTC. This encodes CASSFTSGVGETQYF.

This rearrangement joins TRBV19 to TRBJ2-2, with TRBD2 matching over 11 bases. Germline lookup yields CDR1 LNHDA and CDR2 SQIVND (reference sequence). Trimming took 3 bases from V and 5 from J; bases not matched to a gene: 5. CDR3 length: 16 residues. CDR3 coding DNA: TGTGCCAGTAGTATGGGGGTAGCGGGAGGGACCGGGGAGCTGTTTTTT. Translated: CASSMGVAGGTGELFF.

V gene TRBV4-1 combines with J gene TRBJ2-3, with 11 bases that match TRBD1. Germline trimming cut 0 bases from V and 2 bases from J; bases unmatched to any gene: 7. This CDR3 comprises 18 residues. CDR1 and CDR2 from the germline V gene are MGHRA and YSYEKL. The DNA of the CDR3 is TGCGCCAGCAGCCAAGATAGGGGGACAGGGGGTCCCACAGATACGCAGTATTTT. The encoded protein is CASSQDRGTGGPTDTQYF.

This chain joins TRBV5-1 and TRBJ2-1; D not resolved. The CDR3 has 16 residues. Germline V gives CDR1 SGHRS, CDR2 YFSETQ. The V end lost 4 bases, the J end lost 3 bases, and 17 bases lay between the germline ends. This CDR3 is CASSHLTSHDYNEQFF. The CDR3 nucleotides read TGCGCCAGCAGCCACCTGACATCCCACGACTACAATGAGCAGTTCTTC.

Only a few counts were recorded for this clonotype. A single base separates this from a much larger clone, so it may be a read error. This chain links TRBV27 with TRBJ2-3; tentative D call: TRBD1 (5 bases). Germline V gene data show CDR1 as MNHEY and CDR2 as SMNVEV (reference sequence). With 6 bases removed from V and 3 bases from J, the gap between germline ends came to 7 bases. The CDR3 has 12 amino acids. This CDR3 is CASSHRTDTQYF. Here the CDR3 DNA reads TGTGCCAGCAGCCACAGGACAGATACGCAGTATTTT.

The gene calls are TRBV20-1 and TRBJ2-3; TRBD2 is a possible D gene (5 bases). The CDR3 has 13 amino acids. Trimming left V 3 bases short and J 2 bases short, with 9 bases between. CDR1 and CDR2 (germline): DFQATT, SNEGSKA (reference sequence). CDR3 protein: CSARRTFTDTQYF. For the CDR3, the DNA is TGCAGTGCTAGGAGGACTTTCACAGATACGCAGTATTTT.